Listed below are T cell receptor beta chains from one sample, sequenced in a study of blood T cell repertoires in COVID-19. Measured with immunoSEQ multiplex PCR; TCRdb has only the in-frame clones, and not every one. This table holds about 200,000 clones, 86% found once. Material: PBMCs or T cells enriched from blood (not recorded which). These receptors originate from a man aged 35 to 55 with acute COVID-19. Both conserved end residues are part of each CDR3. The D gene is left open where the match is weak. Part of the rows lack a size; the others show once, few, many or a class for expanded clones.

d_call	clone_size	v_call	j_call	cdr3_aa	cdr3_nt
TRBD1	-	TRBV4-1	TRBJ1-1	CASSQQGAGTEAFF	TGCGCCAGCAGCCAACAGGGGGCCGGGACTGAAGCTTTCTTT
TRBD2	-	TRBV6-2/TRBV6-3	TRBJ2-7	CASSLAGDHEQYF	TGTGCCAGCAGTTTAGCGGGAGACCACGAGCAGTACTTC
-	-	TRBV7-9	TRBJ2-2	CASSSNPQGPNTGELFF	TGTGCCAGCAGCTCCAACCCACAGGGACCGAACACCGGGGAGCTGTTTTTT
TRBD1	-	TRBV28	TRBJ1-6	CASSLRGTGTQPGSPLHF	TGTGCCAGCAGCCTGCGGGGGACAGGGACCCAGCCGGGCTCACCCCTCCACTTT
-	-	TRBV10-3	TRBJ2-7	CSAGQTYEQYF	TGTAGTGCGGGACAGACCTACGAGCAGTACTTC
-	-	TRBV1	TRBJ2-5	CTSSQVPCEAGRETQYF	TGCACCAGCAGCCAAGTCCCCTGCGAGGCGGGCAGGGAGACCCAGTACTTC
-	-	TRBV6-6	TRBJ2-1	CASSYYRRGRVIEQFF	TGTGCCAGCAGTTACTATCGGAGGGGGCGGGTTATTGAGCAGTTCTTC
TRBD2	-	TRBV6-5	TRBJ2-3	CASSYTNPGGTGWYF	TGTGCCAGCAGTTACACTAACCCGGGGGGTACGGGGTGGTATTTT
-	few	TRBV27	TRBJ1-5	CASSFQAGTASPQHF	TGTGCCAGCAGTTTTCAGGCGGGGACGGCATCGCCCCAGCATTTT
-	-	TRBV18	TRBJ1-1	CASSMGATEAFF	TGTGCCAGCTCCATGGGGGCCACTGAAGCTTTCTTT
TRBD1	once	TRBV6-1	TRBJ2-7	CASSELSTGGASYEQYF	TGTGCCAGCAGTGAGCTTTCGACAGGGGGGGCTTCGTACGAGCAGTACTTC
TRBD2	-	TRBV19	TRBJ2-2	CASTGTSGNTGELFF	TGTGCCAGTACCGGGACTAGCGGGAACACCGGGGAGCTGTTTTTT
-	-	TRBV2	TRBJ1-5	CASSDRQVFNQPQHF	TGTGCCAGCAGTGACCGTCAGGTCTTCAATCAGCCCCAGCATTTT
-	-	TRBV10-3	TRBJ2-5	CAISESRGTVQETQYF	TGTGCCATCAGTGAGTCGAGGGGGACGGTCCAAGAGACCCAGTACTTC
-	-	TRBV7-9	TRBJ2-7	CASSLVRSYEQYF	TGTGCCAGCAGCTTAGTCCGCTCCTACGAGCAGTACTTC
-	-	TRBV9	TRBJ2-3	CASSVGLASALTDTQYF	TGTGCCAGCAGCGTAGGTCTCGCTAGCGCATTAACAGATACGCAGTATTTT
TRBD1	-	TRBV27	TRBJ2-6	CASSTRDRGFAGANVLTF	TGTGCCAGCAGTACCCGGGACAGGGGATTTGCTGGGGCCAACGTCCTGACTTTC
-	-	TRBV7-2	TRBJ1-6	CASSLIPARFMSPLHF	TGTGCCAGCAGCTTAATTCCCGCCAGGTTTATGTCACCCCTCCACTTT
-	-	TRBV12-3/TRBV12-4	TRBJ1-5	CASSLRGWPQHF	TGTGCCAGCAGTTTGCGGGGGTGGCCCCAGCATTTT
-	-	TRBV11-3	TRBJ2-3	CASSVDGLTDTQYF	TGTGCCAGCAGCGTGGACGGACTCACAGATACGCAGTATTTT
TRBD1	-	TRBV10-3	TRBJ2-7	CATNGGQGNYEQYF	TGTGCCACCAACGGGGGACAGGGGAACTACGAGCAGTACTTC
-	-	TRBV5-4	TRBJ2-7	CASRQDGDTIYEQYF	TGTGCCAGCAGGCAGGACGGGGACACAATCTACGAGCAGTACTTC
-	few	TRBV19	TRBJ2-2	CASSIFRGRSTGELFF	TGTGCCAGTAGTATATTTAGGGGTCGGTCCACCGGGGAGCTGTTTTTT
-	-	TRBV2	TRBJ2-7	CASVVGLGSNEQYF	TGTGCCAGCGTAGTGGGTCTGGGCTCCAACGAGCAGTACTTC
-	-	TRBV27	TRBJ1-5	CAPAWASEHF	TGTGCTCCAGCCTGGGCTTCCGAGCATTTT
TRBD1	-	TRBV30	TRBJ1-6	CAWSVGQGLSPLHF	TGTGCCTGGAGTGTTGGACAGGGGCTATCACCCCTCCACTTT
TRBD2	-	TRBV7-3	TRBJ2-1	CASSLGLAPNNEQFF	TGTGCCAGCAGCCTAGGACTAGCTCCAAACAATGAGCAGTTCTTC
-	few	TRBV30	TRBJ1-2	CAWSPPNYGYTF	TGTGCCTGGAGTCCTCCTAACTATGGCTACACCTTC
TRBD2	-	TRBV7-2	TRBJ2-7	CASSPTSGRARGQYF	TGTGCCAGCAGCCCAACTAGCGGGCGGGCGAGGGGGCAGTACTTC
TRBD1	few	TRBV2	TRBJ2-4	CAGTGENIQYF	TGTGCCGGCACAGGGGAGAACATTCAGTACTTC
-	-	TRBV18	TRBJ1-4	CASSPPQRGNEKLFF	TGTGCCAGCTCACCACCGCAAAGGGGAAATGAAAAACTGTTTTTT
-	-	TRBV18	TRBJ2-7	CASSPPSIYEQYF	TGTGCCAGCTCACCCCCGTCTATATACGAGCAGTACTTC
TRBD1	once	TRBV5-7	TRBJ2-4	CASSFSPGGAKNIQYF	TGTGCCAGCAGCTTTTCGCCAGGGGGAGCCAAAAACATTCAGTACTTC
-	-	TRBV2	TRBJ1-5	CASRVGPGQHSNQPQHF	TGTGCCAGCAGGGTGGGACCGGGACAACATAGCAATCAGCCCCAGCATTTT
-	-	TRBV7-9	TRBJ1-5	CASSLGPDWPQHF	TGTGCCAGCAGCCTCGGTCCAGACTGGCCCCAGCATTTT
-	-	TRBV27	TRBJ2-1	CASRIPGSWNEQFF	TGTGCCAGCAGAATCCCAGGGTCATGGAATGAGCAGTTCTTC
-	-	TRBV9	TRBJ2-1	CASSVGLANYNEQFF	TGTGCCAGCAGCGTAGGTCTGGCAAACTACAATGAGCAGTTCTTC
-	-	TRBV11-2	TRBJ2-5	CASSAVETQYF	TGTGCCAGCAGCGCAGTAGAGACCCAGTACTTC
TRBD2	-	TRBV7-2	TRBJ2-3	CASSLLAGVSTDTQYF	TGTGCCAGCAGCTTACTGGCGGGAGTGAGCACAGATACGCAGTATTTT
-	-	TRBV19	TRBJ1-4	CASSIGDPPGEKLFF	TGTGCCAGTAGTATAGGTGACCCGCCAGGAGAAAAACTGTTTTTT
-	-	TRBV28	TRBJ2-7	CASSSGTDSYEQYF	TGTGCCAGCAGTTCCGGGACTGACTCCTACGAGCAGTACTTC
-	-	TRBV5-6	TRBJ1-5	CASSLAGGQPQHF	TGTGCCAGCAGCTTGGCGGGGGGTCAGCCCCAGCATTTT
TRBD1	-	TRBV11-2	TRBJ2-3	CASSLETGGRDTQYF	TGTGCCAGCAGCTTAGAAACAGGGGGCAGGGATACGCAGTATTTT
-	-	TRBV11-2	TRBJ2-7	CASSLIRRTYEQYF	TGTGCCAGCAGCTTAATTAGGAGGACCTACGAGCAGTACTTC
-	-	TRBV18	TRBJ2-1	CASSGTPEQFF	TGTGCCAGCTCAGGGACTCCCGAGCAGTTCTTC
-	-	TRBV11-2	TRBJ2-5	CASSLGRVRETQYF	TGTGCCAGCAGCTTGGGCAGGGTGCGGGAGACCCAGTACTTC
TRBD1	-	TRBV28	TRBJ1-5	CASSPTGGGNQPQHF	TGTGCCAGCAGTCCGACAGGGGGCGGCAATCAGCCCCAGCATTTT
-	once	TRBV2	TRBJ2-7	CASTREAARSYEQYF	TGTGCCAGCACCCGAGAGGCTGCTCGCTCCTACGAGCAGTACTTC
TRBD1	-	TRBV24-1	TRBJ1-1	CAIRDRESTEAFF	TGTGCCATCCGGGACAGGGAGAGCACTGAAGCTTTCTTT
-	few	TRBV2	TRBJ2-2	CASKTGAGELFF	TGTGCCAGCAAGACGGGAGCCGGGGAGCTGTTTTTT
TRBD1	-	TRBV2	TRBJ1-1	CARSAGTTGGTEAFF	TGTGCCCGTTCCGCGGGCACGACAGGGGGAACTGAAGCTTTCTTT
-	-	TRBV6-4	TRBJ1-5	CASSALPGDQPQHF	TGTGCCAGCAGTGCATTGCCAGGGGATCAGCCCCAGCATTTT